The next 8 T cell receptor beta chains were all read from a single sample in a study of blood T cells in healthy people across ages. Combining a sample-barcoded 5' primer with a J-beta primer mix, a second PCR ran for about 6 to 11 cycles. Each CDR3 protein is one row after TCRdb ran MiXCR on the 5' RACE reads. This repertoire shows 700,000 or so distinct CDR3 sequences, 40% to 45% found once; its top ten account for around 32%. Sequenced material: blood. The receptors come from a man older than 75 in good health.

The chain combines TRBV5-5 with TRBJ2-4; 11 nucleotides match TRBD2. Near its end, the DNA agrees better with TRBJ2-7, so the J call may be wrong. Germline CDR1 SGHKS, CDR2 YYEKEE (reference sequence). The CDR3 loop spans 15 amino acids. CDR3 DNA: TGTGCCAGCAGCCTATCAACTAGCGGGGGTTACGAGCAGTACTTC. It specifies CASSLSTSGGYEQYF.

There are a few counts of this clonotype. Here the CDR3 reads CSAREVMGSYEQYF. In DNA form, the CDR3 reads TGCAGTGCTAGAGAGGTAATGGGTTCCTACGAGCAGTACTTC. V and J are TRBV20-1 and TRBJ2-7; D gene unclear. Germline CDR1 DFQATT, CDR2 SNEGSKA (reference sequence). The length of the CDR3 is 14 residues. V shed 0 bases and J shed 1 base, with 10 bases lying between them.

This clonotype was found a few times. The rearrangement links TRBV7-2 to TRBJ2-7; TRBD1 matches 10 bases. Per the germline V gene, CDR1 is SGHTA and CDR2 is FQGNSA. Trimming removed 6 bases from V and 2 bases from J; junction bases left unmatched: 7. The CDR3 is made up of 15 amino acids. This chain's CDR3 is CASRDPGTGAYEQYF. In nucleotides, the CDR3 is TGTGCCAGCAGGGACCCGGGGACAGGGGCCTACGAGCAGTACTTC.

For this clonotype: A much larger clone sits a single nucleotide away, making a read error possible. The chain carries TRBV9 and TRBJ2-7, with D perhaps TRBD1 (5 bases). CDR3 length equals 15 residues. Germline loops: CDR1 SGDLS, CDR2 YYNGEE. V lost 2 bases to trimming and J lost 7 bases, with 19 bases between them. CDR3 loop: CASSVSGIAYNEQYF. In DNA form, the CDR3 reads TGTGCCAGCAGCGTGTCAGGGATCGCCTACAATGAGCAGTACTTC.

This clonotype appeared once. V usage is TRBV20-1 and J usage is TRBJ2-7; D may correspond to TRBD1 or TRBD2 (5 bases each). Germline lookup yields CDR1 DFQATT and CDR2 SNEGSKA (reference sequence). The V and J ends lost 6 bases and 0 bases respectively, with 15 bases between them. The CDR3 covers 14 residues. In DNA form, the CDR3 reads TGCAGTGCAAACCGGGACGCCAGCTCCTACGAGCAGTACTTC. This codes for CSANRDASSYEQYF.

The chain recombines TRBV7-9 with TRBJ1-2, with 7 bases identical to TRBD1. V shed 7 bases and J 7 bases; nucleotides not matched to a gene: 12. In germline, CDR1 is SEHNR, CDR2 FQNEAQ (reference sequence). The CDR3 has 14 amino acids. CDR3: CASTRGDRISGYTF. The CDR3 DNA sequence: TGTGCCAGCACCAGAGGGGACAGAATCTCTGGCTACACCTTC.

The genes are TRBV6-2 or TRBV6-3 and TRBJ1-6; 7 nucleotides agree with TRBD1. The CDR3 runs 16 residues. The V and J ends lost 6 bases and 3 bases, in that order; junction bases with no gene match: 8. The germline CDR1 and CDR2 sequences are MNHEY and SVGEGT. The CDR3 DNA reads TGTGCCAGCAGCAGGGGACAGACCAACTATAATTCACCCCTCCACTTT. It is translated as CASSRGQTNYNSPLHF.

This clonotype was picked up a small number of times. The chain is built from TRBV5-4 and TRBJ2-3; D remains ambiguous. Germline-derived CDR1 and CDR2 are SGHNT and YYREEE (reference sequence). The V and J ends lost 4 bases and 3 bases respectively, with 15 bases between them. This CDR3 contains 15 residues. This chain's CDR3 is CASSPPWVTTDTQYF. CDR3 in DNA: TGTGCCAGCAGCCCACCCTGGGTCACAACAGATACGCAGTATTTT.